The present T cell receptor beta chain was sequenced within a study of radiation and T cells in renal cell carcinoma. For the study at large: Nephrectomy followed 15 Gy stereotactic body radiation by 4 weeks.

Stated time point: blood 2 weeks post-SBRT. Indicated treatment: 15 Gy SBRT to primary tumor, nephrectomy 4 weeks later. CDR3 size: 16 residues. Per germline, CDR1 WSHSY and CDR2 SAAADI. Deletions cut 4 bases from V and 7 bases from J, with 22 bases between. The data were produced by immunoSEQ multiplex PCR, yet TCRdb's version contains in-frame clones alone and is incomplete. The repertoire holds around 80,000 clones, with roughly 82% as singletons. The V call is TRBV10-2, the J call TRBJ1-2, with D perhaps matching TRBD1 (6 bases). This specimen consisted of blood, obtained from a patient whose treatment included radiotherapy and nephrectomy. The sequence was obtained from a man aged 55 to 69 with renal cell carcinoma. CDR3 coding DNA: TGCGCCAGCAGTGCGCCCGCCGACAGGACTGACATTGGCTACACCTTC. It translates to CASSAPADRTDIGYTF.